This T cell receptor (beta chain) was sequenced for a study of CD8+CD57+ T cells in acquired aplastic anemia. Study overall: Healthy donor CD4+ cell samples had a mean of around 10 million reads.

Findings and limits, study-wide: Overlapping CD8+ CDR3 repertoires of patients and controls contained some 30 shared sequences.

Remarks on this clonotype: The antigen is undetermined.

Trimming shortened V by 6 bases and J by 4 bases, and 9 bases separated the two germline ends. The germline CDR1 and CDR2 sequences are MNHEY and SMNVEV (reference sequence). This CDR3 is 12 amino acids long. The use of genomic DNA as template underpinned the TCR beta VDJ and CDR3 profiling. TCRdb itself ran the reads through MiXCR, one entry per CDR3 protein. Of 86,000 or so distinct CDR3 sequences in the sample, approximately 46% were seen once. This TCR came from a human donor in good health, serving as a control. The rearrangement joins TRBV27 to TRBJ2-5, with D possibly TRBD1 on 6 matching bases. The sequencing input was sorted CD4+, CD8+, or CD8+CD57+ T cells (not recorded which) from PBMCs. Here the CDR3 reads CASRGAGETQYF. CDR3 in DNA: TGTGCCAGCAGGGGGGCCGGAGAGACCCAGTACTTC.